This T cell receptor beta chain was sequenced in a study of T cell repertoires in cytomegalovirus infection. V was pared by 0 bases and J by 7 bases, with 6 bases between. This CDR3 is built from 12 residues. CDR1 is SGHTA and CDR2 is FQGNSA in the germline V gene. General study findings and limits: There were HLA-C-restricted CMV-specific TCR beta clonotypes dominating the ex vivo response.

In TCRdb, the reads were re-called with MiXCR into one record per CDR3 protein. Among roughly 500,000 distinct CDR3 sequences, about two fifths were seen once, and the ten largest hold about 45%. This clonotype was seen a handful of times. Antigen: not known. The clonotype was recovered from a human donor in good health (CMV status not recorded). Some clones in this sample may be carry-over from other donors' samples. The gene calls are TRBV7-2 and TRBJ1-1; no clear D. The starting material was cultured PBMCs, obtained from culture after CMV antigen stimulation. CDR3 sequence (DNA): TGTGCCAGCAGCTTAGCCTCGGGTGAAGCTTTCTTT. This sequence encodes CASSLASGEAFF.